The 13 T cell receptor beta chains listed next were all sequenced from one sample in a study of blood T cell repertoires in COVID-19. Sequencing used immunoSEQ multiplex PCR; TCRdb keeps in-frame clones, though not all of them. The sample lists under 200,000 clones; 70% to 90% were seen once. The sample was peripheral blood. These receptors all stem from a man between 35 and 55 years old with active or convalescent COVID-19.

The chain links TRBV24-1 to TRBJ1-2; D call uncertain. With 0 bases removed from V and 1 base from J, the gap between germline ends came to 5 bases. The CDR3 runs 14 residues. Germline CDR1 and CDR2: KGHDR and SFDVKD. The CDR3, as DNA: TGTGCCACCAGTGATTTGTCCGGTAACTATGGCTACACCTTC. Encoded protein: CATSDLSGNYGYTF.

This clone was seen more than once but under ten times. Other DNA sequences in this sample translate to the same CDR3. This chain connects TRBV10-3 to TRBJ2-7; a weak D match, TRBD1 (5 bases). The germline CDR1 and CDR2 sequences are ENHRY and SYGVKD. Deletions cut 4 bases from V and 0 bases from J, with 10 bases between. The CDR3 runs 14 residues. The CDR3 nucleotides are TGTGCCATCAGTGGGCAGGGCAGCTCCTACGAGCAGTACTTC. This gives the protein CAISGQGSSYEQYF.

The chain recombines TRBV4-3 with TRBJ2-2; 9 positions match TRBD2. Germline V gives CDR1 LGHNA, CDR2 YSLEER. With 1 base clipped from V and 10 bases from J, the junction kept 4 bases outside the gene matches. The CDR3 is 14 residues long. CDR3 loop: CASSQGGLAAELFF. The CDR3 nucleotides read TGCGCCAGCAGCCAAGGGGGACTAGCCGCGGAGCTGTTTTTT.

The chain has TRBV28 and TRBJ2-7; the match to TRBD1 covers 9 bases. The CDR3 is made up of 16 amino acids. CDR1 MDHEN and CDR2 SYDVKM come from the germline V gene. The V segment lost 1 base and the J segment 4 bases; nucleotides outside the gene matches: 8. CDR3 loop: CASSLSWDRVGYEQYF. CDR3 nucleotide sequence: TGTGCCAGCAGTTTATCGTGGGACAGGGTTGGTTACGAGCAGTACTTC.

The chain joins TRBV7-9 to TRBJ1-3; 9 nucleotides match TRBD1. Germline assignment: CDR1 SEHNR and CDR2 FQNEAQ (reference sequence). The CDR3 is made up of 13 amino acids. The J segment lost 2 bases and the V segment lost 10 bases, leaving 3 bases of the junction unmatched. The CDR3 nucleotides read TGTGCCACCAGACAGGGGGCTGGAAACACCATATATTTT. Residues: CATRQGAGNTIYF.

The V gene is TRBV4-3, the J gene TRBJ1-1; D remains unclear. The germline gives CDR1 LGHNA, CDR2 YSLEER. V was trimmed by 4 bases and J by 1 base, leaving 7 bases between them. This CDR3 has 13 residues. CDR3 coding DNA: TGCGCCAGCAGCCCTCAGGCGAACACTGAAGCTTTCTTT. It is translated as CASSPQANTEAFF.

The CDR3 DNA reads TGTGCCAGCAGGCGGGACAGGGATCCTAATGAAAAACTGTTTTTT. Protein product: CASRRDRDPNEKLFF. This sequence joins TRBV6-5 and TRBJ1-4; 9 bases are a match to TRBD1. The CDR3 has 15 amino acids. V gave up 6 bases and J gave up 3 bases; unmatched junction bases: 5. Germline V lookup: CDR1 MNHEY, CDR2 SVGAGI.

The rearrangement uses TRBV29-1 and TRBJ2-7; no reliable D call. V lost 5 bases and J lost 4, with 9 bases in between. From germline, CDR1 is SQVTM and CDR2 ANQGSEA. The CDR3 contains 11 residues. The CDR3 reads CSVRHVYEQYF. For the CDR3, the DNA is TGCAGCGTTCGACACGTGTACGAGCAGTACTTC.

CDR3 DNA sequence: TGTGCCAGCAGTTCTGCGGCGGGTGGCAATGGCTACACCTTC. Translating it yields CASSSAAGGNGYTF. This rearrangement joins TRBV6-2 or TRBV6-3 to TRBJ1-2, with D unclear. The V gene's germline CDR1 is MNHEY and CDR2 SVGEGT. This CDR3 region has 14 residues. V was cut by 4 bases and J by 6 bases, with 15 bases left in between.

This clone was seen more than once but under ten times. The chain employs TRBV6-5 and TRBJ1-1; possible D gene TRBD1, 6 bases. The CDR3 runs to 13 residues. Germline-derived CDR1 and CDR2 are MNHEY and SVGAGI. Trimming took 6 bases from V and 4 from J, leaving 12 bases between them. CDR3 sequence reads: CASSQSTGTEAFF. The DNA for the CDR3 is TGTGCCAGCAGCCAATCGACAGGCACTGAAGCTTTCTTT.

The chain links TRBV15 to TRBJ2-7; D ambiguous. V lost 1 base to trimming and J lost 0 bases, with 4 bases between them. Germline CDR1 and CDR2: LNHNV and YYDKDF (reference sequence). The CDR3 is 13 residues long. The CDR3, as DNA: TGTGCCACCAGCAGAGGTAACTCCTACGAGCAGTACTTC. It translates to CATSRGNSYEQYF. Looking up the rest from reference TRBV15 and TRBJ2-7 gives the full variable domain: DAMVIQNPRYQVTQFGKPVTLSCSQTLNHNVMYWYQQKSSQAPKLLFHYYDKDFNNEADTPDNFQSRRPNTSFCFLDIRSPGLGDTAMYLCATSRGNSYEQYFGPGTRLTVT.

This clone has only a few counts. The chain links TRBV5-4 to TRBJ1-2, with TRBD1 identical over 10 bases. After removal of 4 bases from V and 3 bases from J, the junction contained 3 bases not matched to a gene. The germline V gene has CDR1 SGHNT and CDR2 YYREEE (reference sequence). The CDR3 is made up of 14 amino acids. The CDR3 sequence is CASSIGTGDYGYTF. CDR3 DNA sequence: TGTGCCAGCAGCATTGGGACAGGGGACTATGGCTACACCTTC.

This clone was detected only once. The CDR3 protein is CASSPWDRVGHQPQHF. The DNA of the CDR3 is TGTGCCAGCTCACCCTGGGACAGGGTGGGGCATCAGCCCCAGCATTTT. The J gene is TRBJ1-5, the V gene TRBV18, with 9 bases lining up with TRBD1. The germline gives CDR1 KGHSH, CDR2 LQKENI. The junction had 8 bases not matched to a gene; V was cut back by 3 bases and J by 5 bases. The CDR3 covers 16 residues.